The 28 T cell receptor beta chains below all came from one sample that was sequenced in a study of T cell repertoires in cytomegalovirus infection. The antigens for these receptors are not known. TCRdb ran MiXCR on the reads and lists one entry per CDR3 protein. This sample carries approximately 990,000 distinct CDR3 sequences, roughly 30% of them seen once, and the ten largest clones take around an eighth. The starting material was cultured CD8+ T cells from PBMCs, obtained from culture after CMV antigen stimulation. The receptors originated from a human donor in good health (CMV status not recorded). Some clones in this sample may be carry-over from other donors' samples.

This clonotype came up a few times. V and J are TRBV6-6 and TRBJ2-7, with 13 bases identical to TRBD2. Germline trimming cut 6 bases from V and 1 base from J; bases unmatched to any gene: 3. CDR1 MNHNY and CDR2 SVGAGI come from the germline V gene (reference sequence). The CDR3 totals 15 residues. The CDR3 region is CASRGGLAGSYEQYF. DNA of the CDR3: TGTGCCAGCAGGGGGGGACTAGCGGGATCCTACGAGCAGTACTTC.

There are many counts of this clonotype. The chain combines TRBV7-2 with TRBJ2-3; TRBD2 might be the D (7 bases). This CDR3 has 18 residues. Deletions cut 4 bases from V and 4 bases from J, with 24 bases between. The germline gives CDR1 SGHTA, CDR2 FQGNSA. In DNA, the CDR3 is TGTGCCAGCAGCTCCGTGGGAGGGGGGCGTAATGATGCAGATACGCAGTATTTT. This codes for CASSSVGGGRNDADTQYF.

The chain couples TRBV27 to TRBJ1-1; perhaps TRBD1 as D (6 bases). Between the trimmed V and J ends, which lost 5 bases and 3 bases, there was a span of 13 bases. Germline V gene lookup returns CDR1 MNHEY and CDR2 SMNVEV (reference sequence). The CDR3 has 14 residues. As DNA, the CDR3 is TGTGCCAGCAGTGTTTGGGGGGCGGACACTGAAGCTTTCTTT. It is translated as CASSVWGADTEAFF.

This clonotype was found a few times. The V call is TRBV7-9, the J call TRBJ1-2, with 7 bases aligning to TRBD1. The V gene end was trimmed by 9 bases and the J gene end by 3 bases; junction bases not matched to a gene: 7. CDR1 is SEHNR and CDR2 is FQNEAQ in the germline V gene (reference sequence). The CDR3 is 13 residues long. The CDR3 is CASRGGADYGYTF. CDR3 sequence (DNA): TGTGCCAGTCGAGGGGGCGCCGACTATGGCTACACCTTC.

The chain combines TRBV12-3 or TRBV12-4 with TRBJ2-5; D unclear. The CDR3 runs 11 residues. Deletions cut 7 bases from V and 3 bases from J, with 6 bases between. The CDR3 sequence is CASTKEETQYF. DNA for the CDR3: TGTGCCAGCACCAAGGAAGAGACCCAGTACTTC.

V usage is TRBV7-6 and J usage is TRBJ1-1; no clear D gene. The CDR3 loop spans 15 amino acids. Germline CDR1 reads SGHVS; CDR2 reads FNYEAQ. V lost 6 bases and J 3 bases, leaving 17 bases between the germline ends. The CDR3 sequence is CASRKTPDGHTEAFF. The DNA of the CDR3 is TGTGCCAGCAGAAAAACACCTGACGGCCACACTGAAGCTTTCTTT.

V is TRBV27 and J is TRBJ1-2; D is undetermined. Looked up from germline, CDR1 is MNHEY and CDR2 is SMNVEV (reference sequence). Trimming pared 6 bases from V and 4 bases from J, leaving 15 bases between. CDR3 length: 14 residues. CDR3 residues: CASSNSGGGYGYTF. CDR3 coding DNA: TGTGCCAGCAGCAACTCCGGTGGTGGCTATGGCTACACCTTC.

The chain joins TRBV6-8 to TRBJ2-3; 11 nucleotides match TRBD2. The CDR3 totals 17 residues. V gave up 6 bases and J gave up 0 bases; unmatched junction bases: 8. Germline values: CDR1 MNHGY, CDR2 SAAAGT. CDR3: CASRLTSGGLSTDTQYF. CDR3 nucleotide sequence: TGTGCCAGCAGATTAACTAGCGGGGGTCTTAGCACAGATACGCAGTATTTT.

The chain combines TRBV7-6 with TRBJ1-1; D remains unclear. With 4 bases removed from V and 1 base from J, the gap between germline ends came to 16 bases. CDR1 and CDR2 from the germline V gene are SGHVS and FNYEAQ. The CDR3 is made up of 16 amino acids. CDR3: CASSSPGGQSNTEAFF. The CDR3 DNA is TGTGCCAGCAGCTCCCCCGGCGGCCAGTCGAACACTGAAGCTTTCTTT.

This clonotype has a single count. This chain connects TRBV28 to TRBJ1-2; tentative D call: TRBD1 (5 bases). Germline V lookup: CDR1 MDHEN, CDR2 SYDVKM. The CDR3 spans 13 residues. Trimming left V 3 bases short and J 7 bases short, with 12 bases between. CDR3: CASSLGVKSGYTF. The DNA of the CDR3 is TGTGCCAGCAGTTTGGGGGTTAAGAGTGGCTACACCTTC.

The gene calls are TRBV14 and TRBJ2-7, with a weak D call TRBD2 (7 bases). V gave up 6 bases and J gave up 1 base, with 16 bases separating them. The germline CDR1 and CDR2 sequences are SGHDN and FVKESK. The length of the CDR3 is 15 residues. The CDR3: CASSRGGHPSYEQYV. The CDR3 region has the DNA TGTGCCAGCAGTCGCGGGGGACATCCGTCCTACGAGCAGTACGTC.

This clonotype was counted ten times or more. The chain combines TRBV4-3 with TRBJ2-6; D is possibly TRBD1 (5 bases). The CDR3 length is 15 residues. Germline V CDR1 and CDR2: LGHNA, YSLEER. Between the trimmed V and J ends, which lost 4 bases and 1 base, there was a span of 8 bases. Here the CDR3 reads CASSPRDSGANVLTF. As DNA, the CDR3 is TGCGCCAGCAGCCCCAGGGATTCTGGGGCCAACGTCCTGACTTTC.

This clonotype was seen many times. The V call is TRBV7-9, the J call TRBJ1-2, with D possibly TRBD1 on 5 matching bases. V gave up 5 bases and J gave up 7 bases, with 17 bases separating them. CDR1 SEHNR and CDR2 FQNEAQ come from the germline V gene (reference sequence). The CDR3 is 14 amino acids. CDR3 bases: TGTGCCAGCAGCCCCTCGGACAAACCGTTTGGCTACACCTTC. Residues: CASSPSDKPFGYTF.

This clonotype was detected many times. The chain uses TRBV7-2 and TRBJ1-1; D unresolved. The CDR3 covers 14 residues. V lost 2 bases and J 4 bases, leaving 11 bases between the germline ends. CDR1 and CDR2 from the germline V gene are SGHTA and FQGNSA. CDR3 sequence: CASSLQSEFTEAFF. For the CDR3, the DNA is TGTGCCAGCAGCTTACAGTCGGAGTTCACTGAAGCTTTCTTT.

This clonotype was counted between two and nine times. A much larger clone differs by one base, so this may be a read error. The chain employs TRBV11-2 and TRBJ2-1; D is unclear. Germline V gene sequence: CDR1 SGHAT, CDR2 FQNNGV. Trimming took off 5 bases at V and 6 bases at J, with 2 bases between the two ends. The CDR3 spans 10 residues. The CDR3 loop is CASSANEQFF. The CDR3 nucleotides are TGTGCCAGCAGCGCCAATGAGCAGTTCTTC.

This clonotype was detected a few times. This chain uses TRBV12-3 or TRBV12-4 with TRBJ2-5; 13 bases align to TRBD2. The CDR3 covers 15 residues. V was pared by 5 bases and J by 7 bases, with 7 bases of the junction left unmatched. CDR3 DNA: TGTGCCAGCAGTACTCCGGGACTAGCGGGGAGGACCCAGTACTTC. Amino acids: CASSTPGLAGRTQYF.

There are a few counts of this clonotype. The chain combines TRBV10-3 with TRBJ2-5; no definite D call. The CDR3 runs 16 residues. The V and J ends lost 0 bases and 1 base respectively, with 12 bases between them. The germline V gene encodes CDR1 ENHRY and CDR2 SYGVKD. The CDR3, as DNA: TGTGCCATCAGTGAGTCGATTGGAAATTTCCAAGAGACCCAGTACTTC. Protein product: CAISESIGNFQETQYF.

The V gene is TRBV7-9, the J gene TRBJ2-5; TRBD2 might be the D (5 bases). Germline values: CDR1 SEHNR, CDR2 FQNEAQ (reference sequence). V was trimmed by 4 bases and J by 1 base, leaving 10 bases between them. CDR3 size: 14 residues. CDR3: CASSSPTSQETQYF. CDR3 coding DNA: TGTGCCAGCAGCTCCCCTACTAGCCAAGAGACCCAGTACTTC.

The genes are TRBV5-4 and TRBJ1-2, with 7 bases aligning to TRBD1. V gave up 2 bases and J gave up 4 bases; unmatched junction bases: 5. The germline gives CDR1 SGHNT, CDR2 YYREEE (reference sequence). The CDR3 is 14 residues long. The CDR3 region has the DNA TGTGCCAGCAGCTTCTACAGGGGCGGCTATGGCTACACCTTC. Protein product: CASSFYRGGYGYTF.

As concerns this clonotype: Here the CDR3 omits its conserved ending phenylalanine or tryptophan, so a read error is the likely source. The chain carries TRBV2 and TRBJ1-3; D gene ambiguous. The CDR3 length is 15 residues. Germline V gene data show CDR1 as SNHLY and CDR2 as FYNNEI. The CDR3 DNA reads TGTGCCAACAGTGAAGATCGAGGACGGTTTTTCACCATATATTAT. This gives the protein CANSEDRGRFFTIYY.

V gene TRBV6-5 combines with J gene TRBJ2-1; D is undetermined. V was cut by 2 bases and J by 0 bases, with 8 bases left in between. Germline CDR1 MNHEY, CDR2 SVGAGI. This CDR3 spans 15 amino acids. CDR3 nucleotide sequence: TGTGCCAGCAGTTACGGAATTGGCTCCTACAATGAGCAGTTCTTC. This sequence encodes CASSYGIGSYNEQFF.

V and J are TRBV11-2 and TRBJ2-2; 11 nucleotides line up with TRBD2. V lost 4 bases, J lost 4 bases, and 5 bases stayed unmatched. The CDR3 covers 16 residues. The germline V gene has CDR1 SGHAT and CDR2 FQNNGV. CDR3 loop: CASSSVAGGPTGELFF. The CDR3 region has the DNA TGTGCCAGCAGCTCAGTAGCGGGGGGGCCCACCGGGGAGCTGTTTTTT.

This clonotype was picked up a small number of times. The genes are TRBV12-3 or TRBV12-4 and TRBJ2-2; D is perhaps TRBD1 (6 bases). V was shortened by 6 bases and J by 2 bases, with 16 bases between the two germline ends. This CDR3 has 16 amino acids. The CDR3 sequence: CASSPRDMPNTGELFF. The CDR3 DNA sequence: TGTGCCAGCAGCCCTAGGGACATGCCCAACACCGGGGAGCTGTTTTTT.

The sample holds many counts of this clonotype. The rearrangement uses TRBV7-2 and TRBJ1-2; D unclear. V was shortened by 0 bases and J by 4 bases, with 12 bases between the two germline ends. Germline CDR1 and CDR2: SGHTA and FQGNSA. There are 15 residues in the CDR3. CDR3 protein: CASSLADWMSYGYTF. CDR3 in DNA: TGTGCCAGCAGCTTAGCCGACTGGATGAGCTATGGCTACACCTTC.

This clonotype was counted between two and nine times. The rearrangement links TRBV19 to TRBJ1-1; a possible D gene is TRBD1 (6 bases). The CDR3 consists of 12 residues. Germline V CDR1 and CDR2: LNHDA, SQIVND (reference sequence). V lost 4 bases and J lost 8, with 11 bases in between. Here the CDR3 DNA reads TGTGCCAGTAGTACCGGACAGTTAGAAGCTTTCTTT. Translation gives CASSTGQLEAFF.

In this sample, this clonotype turned up many times. The chain couples TRBV7-2 to TRBJ2-5; D gene ambiguous. V was shortened by 5 bases and J by 0 bases, with 10 bases between the two germline ends. This CDR3 has 14 residues. The germline V gene has CDR1 SGHTA and CDR2 FQGNSA. CDR3 sequence reads: CASSPTKYQETQYF. The CDR3 DNA reads as TGTGCCAGCAGCCCTACAAAGTACCAAGAGACCCAGTACTTC. The variable domain in full, with the rest retrieved from reference TRBV7-2 and TRBJ2-5, is GAGVSQSPSNKVTEKGKDVELRCDPISGHTALYWYRQSLGQGLEFLIYFQGNSAPDKSGLPSDRFSAERTGGSVSTLTIQRTQQEDSAVYLCASSPTKYQETQYFGPGTRLLVL.

This clonotype was recorded a few times. The chain has TRBV20-1 and TRBJ2-7, with D unresolved. CDR3 length equals 11 residues. The ends were cut back, 5 bases at V and 3 bases at J, with 8 bases in the middle. The germline V gene has CDR1 DFQATT and CDR2 SNEGSKA (reference sequence). CDR3 loop: CSALDGYEQYF. The CDR3 bases are TGCAGTGCTCTCGACGGCTACGAGCAGTACTTC.

In the case of this clonotype: An end of the junction differs from the germline gene, which may be a read error. This chain uses TRBV6-8 with TRBJ2-7; D is ambiguous. The germline CDR1 and CDR2 sequences are MNHGY and SAAAGT. The CDR3 length is 13 residues. The CDR3 DNA reads TGTGTCAGCAGTTACTTTGACACAGCCGAGCAGTACTTC. This translates into CVSSYFDTAEQYF.